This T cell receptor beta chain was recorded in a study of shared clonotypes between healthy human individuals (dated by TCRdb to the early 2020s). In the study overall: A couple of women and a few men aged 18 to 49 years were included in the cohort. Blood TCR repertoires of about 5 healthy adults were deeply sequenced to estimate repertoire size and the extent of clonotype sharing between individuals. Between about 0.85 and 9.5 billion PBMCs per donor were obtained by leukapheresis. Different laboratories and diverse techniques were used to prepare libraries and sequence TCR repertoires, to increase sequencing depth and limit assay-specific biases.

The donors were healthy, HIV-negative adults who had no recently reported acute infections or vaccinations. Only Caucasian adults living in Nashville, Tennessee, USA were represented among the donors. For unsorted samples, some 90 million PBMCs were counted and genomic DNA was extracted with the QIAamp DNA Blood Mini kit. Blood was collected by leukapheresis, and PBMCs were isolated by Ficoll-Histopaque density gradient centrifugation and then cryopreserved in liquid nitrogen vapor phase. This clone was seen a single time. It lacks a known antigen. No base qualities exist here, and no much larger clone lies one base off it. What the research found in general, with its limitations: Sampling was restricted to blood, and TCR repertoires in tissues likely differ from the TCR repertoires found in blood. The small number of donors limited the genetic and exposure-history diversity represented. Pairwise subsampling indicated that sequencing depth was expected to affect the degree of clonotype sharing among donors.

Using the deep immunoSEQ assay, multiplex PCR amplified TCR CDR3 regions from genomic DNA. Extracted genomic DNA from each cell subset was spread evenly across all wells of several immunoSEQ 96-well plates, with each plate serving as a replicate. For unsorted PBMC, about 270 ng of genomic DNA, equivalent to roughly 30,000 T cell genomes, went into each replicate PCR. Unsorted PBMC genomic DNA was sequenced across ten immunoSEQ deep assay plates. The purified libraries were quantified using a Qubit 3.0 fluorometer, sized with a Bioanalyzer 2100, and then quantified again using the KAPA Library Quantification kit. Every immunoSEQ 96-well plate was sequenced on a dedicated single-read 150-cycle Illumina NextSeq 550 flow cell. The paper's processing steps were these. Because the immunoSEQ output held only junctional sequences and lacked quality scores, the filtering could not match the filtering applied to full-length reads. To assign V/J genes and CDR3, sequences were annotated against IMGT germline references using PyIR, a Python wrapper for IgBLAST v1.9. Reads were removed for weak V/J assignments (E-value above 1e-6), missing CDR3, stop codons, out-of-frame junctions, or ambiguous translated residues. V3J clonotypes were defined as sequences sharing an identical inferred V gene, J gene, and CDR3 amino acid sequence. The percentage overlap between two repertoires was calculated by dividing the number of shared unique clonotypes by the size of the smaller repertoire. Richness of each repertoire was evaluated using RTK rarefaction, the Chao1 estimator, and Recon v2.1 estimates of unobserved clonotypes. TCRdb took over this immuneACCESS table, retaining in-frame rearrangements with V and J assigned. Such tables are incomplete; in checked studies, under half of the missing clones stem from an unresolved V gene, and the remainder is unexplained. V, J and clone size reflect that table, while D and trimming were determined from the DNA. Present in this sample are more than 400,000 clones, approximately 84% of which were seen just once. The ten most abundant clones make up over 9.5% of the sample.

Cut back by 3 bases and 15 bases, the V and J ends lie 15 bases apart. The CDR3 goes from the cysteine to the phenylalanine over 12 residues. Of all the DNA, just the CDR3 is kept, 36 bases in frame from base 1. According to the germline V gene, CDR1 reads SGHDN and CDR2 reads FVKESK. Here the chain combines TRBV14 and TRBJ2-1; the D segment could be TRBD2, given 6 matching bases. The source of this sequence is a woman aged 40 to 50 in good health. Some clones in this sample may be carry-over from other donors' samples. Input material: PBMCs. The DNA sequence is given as TGTGCCAGCAGCCACTCTGTAGCGGACATGTTCTTC. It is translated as CASSHSVADMFF.